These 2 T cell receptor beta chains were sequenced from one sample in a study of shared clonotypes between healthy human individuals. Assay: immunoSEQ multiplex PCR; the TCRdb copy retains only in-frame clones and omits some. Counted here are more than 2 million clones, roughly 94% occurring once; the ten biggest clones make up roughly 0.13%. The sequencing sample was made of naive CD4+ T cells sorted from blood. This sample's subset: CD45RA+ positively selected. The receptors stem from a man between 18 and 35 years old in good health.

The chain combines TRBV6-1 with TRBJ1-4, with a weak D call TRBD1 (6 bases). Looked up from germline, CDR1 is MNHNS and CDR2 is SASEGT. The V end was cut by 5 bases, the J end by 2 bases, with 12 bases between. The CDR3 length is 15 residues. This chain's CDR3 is CASSITGSTNEKLFF. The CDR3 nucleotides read TGTGCCAGCAGTATTACAGGGAGCACTAATGAAAAACTGTTTTTT.

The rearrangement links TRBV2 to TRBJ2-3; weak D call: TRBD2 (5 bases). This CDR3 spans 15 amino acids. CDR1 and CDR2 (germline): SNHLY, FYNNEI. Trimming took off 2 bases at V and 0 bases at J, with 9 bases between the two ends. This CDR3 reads CASSESGLSTDTQYF. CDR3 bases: TGTGCCAGCAGTGAAAGCGGCCTTAGCACAGATACGCAGTATTTT.